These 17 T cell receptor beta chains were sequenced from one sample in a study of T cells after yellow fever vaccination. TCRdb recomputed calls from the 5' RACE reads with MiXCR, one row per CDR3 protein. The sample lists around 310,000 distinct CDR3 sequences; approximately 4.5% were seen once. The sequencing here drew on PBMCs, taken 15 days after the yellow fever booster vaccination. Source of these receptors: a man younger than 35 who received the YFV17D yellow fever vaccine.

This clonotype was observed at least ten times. The CDR3 sequence: CASSQDWRDRDYGYTF. The CDR3 nucleotides are TGCGCCAGCAGCCAAGATTGGAGGGACAGGGATTATGGCTACACCTTC. V is TRBV4-3 and J is TRBJ1-2; 9 positions agree with TRBD1. The CDR3 covers 16 residues. Germline V gene data show CDR1 as LGHNA and CDR2 as YSLEER. The V and J ends lost 0 bases and 5 bases, in that order; junction bases with no gene match: 7.

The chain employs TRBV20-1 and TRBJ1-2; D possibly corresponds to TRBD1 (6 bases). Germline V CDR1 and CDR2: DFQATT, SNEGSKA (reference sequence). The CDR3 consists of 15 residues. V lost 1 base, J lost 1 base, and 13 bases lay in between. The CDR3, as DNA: TGCAGTGCTAGAGGGGGGATCAGGGGTAACTATGGCTACACCTTC. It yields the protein CSARGGIRGNYGYTF.

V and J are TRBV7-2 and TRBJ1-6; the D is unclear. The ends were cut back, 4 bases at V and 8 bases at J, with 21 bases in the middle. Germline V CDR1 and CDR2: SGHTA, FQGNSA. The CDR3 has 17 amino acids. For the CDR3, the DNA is TGTGCCAGCAGCTCAGTCCCGGCCGGGTCCGGCGATTCACCCCTCCACTTT. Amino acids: CASSSVPAGSGDSPLHF.

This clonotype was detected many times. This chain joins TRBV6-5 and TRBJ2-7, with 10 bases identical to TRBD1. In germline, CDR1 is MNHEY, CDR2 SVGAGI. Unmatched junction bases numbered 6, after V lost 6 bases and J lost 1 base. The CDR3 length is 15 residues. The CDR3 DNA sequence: TGTGCCAGCAGCCCCGGGACAGGGGATTCCTACGAGCAGTACTTC. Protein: CASSPGTGDSYEQYF.

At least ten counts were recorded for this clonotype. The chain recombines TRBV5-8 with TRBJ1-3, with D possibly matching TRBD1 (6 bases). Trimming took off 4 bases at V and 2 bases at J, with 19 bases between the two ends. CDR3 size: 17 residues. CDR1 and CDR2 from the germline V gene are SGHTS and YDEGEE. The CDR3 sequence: CASSLTLTGMAGNTIYF. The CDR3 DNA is TGTGCCAGCAGCCTCACTCTTACAGGGATGGCTGGAAACACCATATATTTT.

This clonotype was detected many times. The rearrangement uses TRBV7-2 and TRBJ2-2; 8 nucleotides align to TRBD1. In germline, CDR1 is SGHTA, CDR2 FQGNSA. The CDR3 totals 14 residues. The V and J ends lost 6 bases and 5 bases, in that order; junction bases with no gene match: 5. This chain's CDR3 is CASSFRQGTGELFF. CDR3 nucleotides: TGTGCCAGCAGTTTCCGACAGGGGACCGGGGAGCTGTTTTTT. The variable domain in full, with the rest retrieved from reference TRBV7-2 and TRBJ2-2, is GAGVSQSPSNKVTEKGKDVELRCDPISGHTALYWYRQSLGQGLEFLIYFQGNSAPDKSGLPSDRFSAERTGGSVSTLTIQRTQQEDSAVYLCASSFRQGTGELFFGEGSRLTVL.

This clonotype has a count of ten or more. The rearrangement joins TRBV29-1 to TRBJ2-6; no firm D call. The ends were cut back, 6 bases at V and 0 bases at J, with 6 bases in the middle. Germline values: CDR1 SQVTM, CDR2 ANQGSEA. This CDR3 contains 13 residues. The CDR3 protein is CSVDDSGANVLTF. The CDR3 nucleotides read TGCAGCGTCGACGACTCTGGGGCCAACGTCCTGACTTTC.

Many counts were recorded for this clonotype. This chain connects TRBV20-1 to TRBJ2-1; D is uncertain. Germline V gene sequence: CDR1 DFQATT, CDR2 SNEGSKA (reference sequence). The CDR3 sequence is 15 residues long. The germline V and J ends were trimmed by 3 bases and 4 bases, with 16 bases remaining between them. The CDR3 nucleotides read TGCAGTGCTAGCCACGGACCCATAGGGTACAATGAGCAGTTCTTC. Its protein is CSASHGPIGYNEQFF.

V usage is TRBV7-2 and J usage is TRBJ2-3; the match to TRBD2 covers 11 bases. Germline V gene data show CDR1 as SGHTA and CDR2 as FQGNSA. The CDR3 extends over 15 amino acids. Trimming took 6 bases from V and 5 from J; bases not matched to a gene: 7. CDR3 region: CASRHLAGGLDTQYF. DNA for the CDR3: TGTGCCAGCAGGCACCTAGCGGGGGGATTAGATACGCAGTATTTT.

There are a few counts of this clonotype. For the CDR3, the DNA is TGTGCCAGCAGCCTGGGAGCTCCGAACACCGGGGAGCTGTTTTTT. As protein: CASSLGAPNTGELFF. The chain has TRBV13 and TRBJ2-2; possible D gene TRBD2, 5 bases. Germline V gives CDR1 PRHDT, CDR2 FYEKMQ (reference sequence). The CDR3 loop spans 15 amino acids. Trimming cost V 5 bases and J 0 bases, with 10 bases left between them.

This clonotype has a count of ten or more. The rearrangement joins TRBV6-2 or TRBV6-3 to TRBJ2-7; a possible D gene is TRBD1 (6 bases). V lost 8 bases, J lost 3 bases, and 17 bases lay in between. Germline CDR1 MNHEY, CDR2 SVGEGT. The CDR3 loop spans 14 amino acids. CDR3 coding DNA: TGTGCCAGCTCCCGGACAGTAGAATTCTACGAGCAGTACGTC. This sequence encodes CASSRTVEFYEQYV.

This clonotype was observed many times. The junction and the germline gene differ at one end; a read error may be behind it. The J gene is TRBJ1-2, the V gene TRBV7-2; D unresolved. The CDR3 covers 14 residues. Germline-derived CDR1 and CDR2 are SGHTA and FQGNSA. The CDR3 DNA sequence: TGTGCCAGCAGCTTATTTCCCCGATCCCTTGGCAACACCTTC. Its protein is CASSLFPRSLGNTF.

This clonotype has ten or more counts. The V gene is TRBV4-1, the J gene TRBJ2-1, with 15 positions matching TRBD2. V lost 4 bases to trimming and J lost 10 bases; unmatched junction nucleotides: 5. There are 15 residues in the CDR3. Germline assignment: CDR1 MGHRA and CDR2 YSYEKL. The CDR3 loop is CASSLPGLAGGEQFF. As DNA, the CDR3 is TGCGCCAGCAGCCTTCCGGGACTAGCGGGGGGCGAGCAGTTCTTC.

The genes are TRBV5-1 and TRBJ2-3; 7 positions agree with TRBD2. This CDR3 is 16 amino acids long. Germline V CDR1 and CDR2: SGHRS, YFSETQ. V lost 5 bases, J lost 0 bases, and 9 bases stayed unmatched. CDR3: CASSWGPSGSTDTQYF. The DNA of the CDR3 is TGCGCCAGCAGTTGGGGTCCTAGCGGAAGCACAGATACGCAGTATTTT.

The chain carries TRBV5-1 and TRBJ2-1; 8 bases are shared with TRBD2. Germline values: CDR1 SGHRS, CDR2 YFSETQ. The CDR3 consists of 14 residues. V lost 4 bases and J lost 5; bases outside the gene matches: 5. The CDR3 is CASSTGLVDNEQFF. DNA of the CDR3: TGCGCCAGCAGCACGGGACTAGTCGACAATGAGCAGTTCTTC.

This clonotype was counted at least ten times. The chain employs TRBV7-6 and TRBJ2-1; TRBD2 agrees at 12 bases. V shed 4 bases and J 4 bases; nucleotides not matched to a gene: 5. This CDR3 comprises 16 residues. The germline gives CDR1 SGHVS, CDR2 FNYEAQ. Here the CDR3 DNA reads TGTGCCAGCAGCTCAGGACTAGCGGGACCTTACAATGAGCAGTTCTTC. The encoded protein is CASSSGLAGPYNEQFF.

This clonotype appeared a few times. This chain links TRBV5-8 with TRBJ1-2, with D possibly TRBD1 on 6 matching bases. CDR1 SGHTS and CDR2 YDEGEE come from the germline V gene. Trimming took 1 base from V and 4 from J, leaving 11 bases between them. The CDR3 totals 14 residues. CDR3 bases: TGTGCCAGCAGCTTGTTCCAGGGGCTCTATGGCTACACCTTC. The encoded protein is CASSLFQGLYGYTF. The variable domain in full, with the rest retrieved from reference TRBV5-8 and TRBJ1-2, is EAGVTQSPTHLIKTRGQQATLRCSPISGHTSVYWYQQALGLGLQFLLWYDEGEERNRGNFPPRFSGRQFPNYSSELNVNALELEDSALYLCASSLFQGLYGYTFGSGTRLTVV.